These 32 T cell receptor beta chains share one sample of origin, sequenced in a study of cytomegalovirus exposure and HLA in healthy donors. 60 Vbeta and 13 Jbeta primers were used in PCR. TCRdb's table, derived via immunoSEQ multiplex PCR, lists solely in-frame clones and lacks some. This table holds tens of thousands of clones, more than 55% found once. Sequenced material: PBMCs. These receptors were obtained from a boy aged 10-17 years in good health and CMV-seropositive.

This chain connects TRBV10-3 to TRBJ2-7; 9 nucleotides match TRBD2. V dropped 0 bases and J dropped 1; count of bases not matched to a gene: 7. CDR1 and CDR2 from the germline V gene are ENHRY and SYGVKD. The CDR3 is 17 amino acids. The CDR3 loop is CAISESSGGVNSYEQYF. DNA for the CDR3: TGTGCCATCAGTGAGTCTAGCGGGGGCGTTAATTCCTACGAGCAGTACTTC.

This clone was seen ten or more times. V and J are TRBV7-6 and TRBJ1-4; D might be TRBD1 (5 bases). The CDR3 loop spans 15 amino acids. Germline V gives CDR1 SGHVS, CDR2 FNYEAQ. V lost 4 bases, J lost 3 bases, and 12 bases lay in between. The CDR3 loop is CASSSEPGANEKLFF. Here the CDR3 DNA reads TGTGCCAGCAGCTCGGAACCGGGGGCTAATGAAAAACTGTTTTTT.

This chain joins TRBV6-6 and TRBJ2-1, with TRBD2 identical over 8 bases. The J segment lost 9 bases and the V segment lost 6 bases, leaving 16 bases of the junction unmatched. CDR3 length equals 16 residues. CDR1 is MNHNY and CDR2 is SVGAGI in the germline V gene (reference sequence). CDR3 region: CASSRVAVTGGPEQFF. CDR3 DNA: TGTGCCAGCAGCCGAGTTGCTGTAACGGGAGGGCCTGAGCAGTTCTTC.

The CDR3 DNA reads TGTGCCAGCAGTTCGGACATAAATCAGCCCCAGCATTTT. Its translation: CASSSDINQPQHF. The chain joins TRBV27 to TRBJ1-5; D may be TRBD1 (5 bases). CDR1 and CDR2 (germline): MNHEY, SMNVEV (reference sequence). The CDR3 has 13 amino acids. Deletions cut 4 bases from V and 4 bases from J, with 8 bases between.

V and J are TRBV9 and TRBJ1-6, with D unclear. The ends were cut back, 4 bases at V and 8 bases at J, with 7 bases in the middle. Germline-derived CDR1 and CDR2 are SGDLS and YYNGEE. This CDR3 has 12 amino acids. For the CDR3, the DNA is TGTGCCAGCAGCTCCCATTATTCACCCCTCCACTTT. Translating it yields CASSSHYSPLHF.

The chain joins TRBV7-9 to TRBJ1-1; D is ambiguous. Trimming cost V 0 bases and J 0 bases, with 5 bases left between them. The CDR3 spans 14 residues. Germline lookup yields CDR1 SEHNR and CDR2 FQNEAQ (reference sequence). The CDR3, as DNA: TGTGCCAGCAGCTTAGCTGGCATGAACACTGAAGCTTTCTTT. Protein product: CASSLAGMNTEAFF. Full variable domain (outside the CDR3, taken from reference TRBV7-9 and TRBJ1-1): DTGVSQNPRHKITKRGQNVTFRCDPISEHNRLYWYRQTLGQGPEFLTYFQNEAQLEKSRLLSDRFSAERPKGSFSTLEIQRTEQGDSAMYLCASSLAGMNTEAFFGQGTRLTVV.

The chain uses TRBV5-1 and TRBJ2-7; TRBD1 aligns across 7 bases. The CDR3 sequence is 14 residues long. Germline assignment: CDR1 SGHRS and CDR2 YFSETQ. The V segment lost 4 bases and the J segment 2 bases; nucleotides outside the gene matches: 6. The CDR3 bases are TGCGCCAGCAGCGAACAGGGGCCGCCCTACGAGCAGTACTTC. It translates to CASSEQGPPYEQYF. Looking up the rest from reference TRBV5-1 and TRBJ2-7 gives the full variable domain: KAGVTQTPRYLIKTRGQQVTLSCSPISGHRSVSWYQQTPGQGLQFLFEYFSETQRNKGNFPGRFSGRQFSNSRSEMNVSTLELGDSALYLCASSEQGPPYEQYFGPGTRLTVT.

This clone appeared a few times. J is TRBJ1-5 and V is TRBV15, with 8 bases fitting TRBD1. The junction had 12 bases not matched to a gene; V was cut back by 2 bases and J by 6 bases. The CDR3 is made up of 17 amino acids. Germline lookup yields CDR1 LNHNV and CDR2 YYDKDF (reference sequence). The DNA of the CDR3 is TGTGCCACCAGCAGACCCGAGGGACAGGAAATCGGTCAGCCCCAGCATTTT. Translated: CATSRPEGQEIGQPQHF.

This clone has just a few counts. The rearrangement links TRBV29-1 to TRBJ2-7; TRBD1 agrees at 10 bases. Germline V lookup: CDR1 SQVTM, CDR2 ANQGSEA. CDR3 length: 17 residues. The V segment lost 6 bases and the J segment 1 base; nucleotides outside the gene matches: 15. The CDR3 sequence is CSVPGTGDTKSSYEQYF. CDR3 nucleotide sequence: TGCAGCGTCCCCGGGACAGGGGACACCAAATCTTCCTACGAGCAGTACTTC.

This clone was counted once. The gene calls are TRBV25-1 and TRBJ1-2, with 7 bases aligning to TRBD1. The CDR3 has 15 residues. Germline V gives CDR1 MGHDK, CDR2 SYGVNS. The V gene end was trimmed by 1 base and the J gene end by 7 bases; junction bases not matched to a gene: 9. CDR3 coding DNA: TGTGCCAGCAGTGAATCACCACAGGGGTTAAGTGGCTACACCTTC. It codes for CASSESPQGLSGYTF.

The chain carries TRBV19 and TRBJ2-7; possible D gene TRBD1, 6 bases. The CDR3 runs to 14 residues. The germline V and J ends were trimmed by 1 base and 3 bases, with 10 bases remaining between them. The germline CDR1 and CDR2 sequences are LNHDA and SQIVND (reference sequence). The CDR3 region is CASSIAPGVYEQYF. The CDR3 DNA is TGTGCCAGTAGTATAGCACCAGGGGTCTACGAGCAGTACTTC.

The chain joins TRBV30 to TRBJ2-1; D gene unclear. The V end was cut by 0 bases, the J end by 9 bases, with 6 bases between. CDR3 length equals 11 residues. Germline loops: CDR1 GTSNPN, CDR2 SVGIG (reference sequence). CDR3 DNA: TGTGCCTGGAGTGTTGAGGCTGAGCAGTTCTTC. Translated: CAWSVEAEQFF. The variable domain in full, completed from reference TRBV30 and TRBJ2-1, reads SQTIHQWPATLVQPVGSPLSLECTVEGTSNPNLYWYRQAAGRGLQLLFYSVGIGQISSEVPQNLSASRPQDRQFILSSKKLLLSDSGFYLCAWSVEAEQFFGPGTRLTVL.

The chain links TRBV5-6 to TRBJ1-6; 8 bases are a match to TRBD1. CDR3 size: 16 residues. Germline CDR1 reads SGHDT; CDR2 reads YYEEEE. V shed 2 bases and J 2 bases; nucleotides not matched to a gene: 3. The CDR3 loop reads CASSFQGAAYNSPLHF. The CDR3 DNA reads as TGTGCCAGCAGCTTTCAGGGGGCCGCCTATAATTCACCCCTCCACTTT. The full variable domain, its missing parts supplied by reference TRBV5-6 and TRBJ1-6, is DAGVTQSPTHLIKTRGQQVTLRCSPKSGHDTVSWYQQALGQGPQFIFQYYEEEERQRGNFPDRFSGHQFPNYSSELNVNALLLGDSALYLCASSFQGAAYNSPLHFGNGTRLTVT.

This clone was detected only once. The chain is built from TRBV19 and TRBJ2-7; 7 positions agree with TRBD1. Germline CDR1 and CDR2: LNHDA and SQIVND (reference sequence). The CDR3 is 12 amino acids. V shed 9 bases, J shed 2 bases, and the junction held 4 bases outside the gene matches. CDR3 in amino acids: CASKGQPYEQYF. As DNA, the CDR3 is TGTGCCAGCAAGGGACAGCCCTACGAGCAGTACTTC.

The CDR3 sequence is CASSHSNEQFF. In DNA, the CDR3 is TGCGCCAGCAGCCATAGTAATGAGCAGTTCTTC. The chain is built from TRBV4-3 and TRBJ2-1, with D unclear. This CDR3 spans 11 amino acids. V was cut by 3 bases and J by 7 bases, with 4 bases left in between. CDR1 and CDR2 from the germline V gene are LGHNA and YSLEER.

This clone was seen a handful of times. This chain uses TRBV7-6 with TRBJ2-7; maybe TRBD1 (6 bases). The CDR3 extends over 16 amino acids. V gave up 4 bases and J gave up 2 bases, with 18 bases separating them. Germline V CDR1 and CDR2: SGHVS, FNYEAQ. The CDR3 loop reads CASSSKTGPMTYEQYF. In DNA, the CDR3 is TGTGCCAGCAGCTCCAAGACAGGACCCATGACCTACGAGCAGTACTTC.

This clone showed up just a few times. The V call is TRBV10-1, the J call TRBJ2-7, with 8 bases that match TRBD2. CDR3 size: 16 residues. With 8 bases clipped from V and 6 bases from J, the junction kept 18 bases outside the gene matches. The germline V gene has CDR1 WNHNN and CDR2 SYGVQD (reference sequence). The CDR3 DNA is TGCGCCAGCTCCCAAATCTTGGGAGCGGGAGTAGGCGAGCAGTACTTC. Its protein is CASSQILGAGVGEQYF.

The CDR3 DNA reads as TGTGCCAGGACAGGGGACACTGAAGCTTTCTTT. Its protein product is CARTGDTEAFF. The gene calls are TRBV19 and TRBJ1-1; 8 positions match TRBD1. The CDR3 is made up of 11 amino acids. V was pared by 9 bases and J by 3 bases, with 0 bases of the junction left unmatched. CDR1 is LNHDA, CDR2 SQIVND, per germline (reference sequence). Full variable domain (outside the CDR3, taken from reference TRBV19 and TRBJ1-1): DGGITQSPKYLFRKEGQNVTLSCEQNLNHDAMYWYRQDPGQGLRLIYYSQIVNDFQKGDIAEGYSVSREKKESFPLTVTSAQKNPTAFYLCARTGDTEAFFGQGTRLTVV.

This clone was detected once. At the DNA level, this CDR3 is encoded by other sequences in the same sample as well. The chain joins TRBV30 to TRBJ1-2; weak D call: TRBD1 (5 bases). The CDR3 is 12 residues long. V was clipped by 0 bases and J by 4 bases, with 6 bases between them. CDR1 is GTSNPN, CDR2 SVGIG, per germline (reference sequence). In nucleotides, the CDR3 is TGTGCCTGGAGTGTCGACAGCTATGGCTACACCTTC. It translates to CAWSVDSYGYTF.

The genes are TRBV19 and TRBJ1-1, with TRBD1 matching 11 bases. CDR3 size: 16 residues. V trimming: 1 base; J trimming: 1 base; junction bases outside the gene matches: 2. Germline CDR1 reads LNHDA; CDR2 reads SQIVND (reference sequence). The CDR3 DNA is TGTGCCAGTAGTATAGGGGGGACAGGGGGGAACACTGAAGCTTTCTTT. Its translation: CASSIGGTGGNTEAFF.

The chain has TRBV10-2 and TRBJ2-5; 7 bases map to TRBD2. The J call may be mistaken, given a closer DNA end match to TRBJ2-7. Germline CDR1 reads WSHSY; CDR2 reads SAAADI. CDR3 length: 11 amino acids. The CDR3 DNA is TGCGCCAGCAGTGGCGGGGGCGAGCAGTACTTC. Protein sequence: CASSGGGEQYF.

V and J are TRBV28 and TRBJ1-1; 11 nucleotides agree with TRBD1. The germline V gene has CDR1 MDHEN and CDR2 SYDVKM. With V trimmed by 6 bases and J by 5 bases, 8 bases remained unmatched. The CDR3 is 15 residues long. CDR3: CASRRAGTGGTEAFF. Here the CDR3 DNA reads TGTGCCAGCAGGCGTGCCGGGACAGGGGGTACTGAAGCTTTCTTT. The entire variable domain, with the rest obtained from reference TRBV28 and TRBJ1-1, is as follows: DVKVTQSSRYLVKRTGEKVFLECVQDMDHENMFWYRQDPGLGLRLIYFSYDVKMKEKGDIPEGYSVSREKKERFSLILESASTNQTSMYLCASRRAGTGGTEAFFGQGTRLTVV.

As regards this clone: Within the sample, other DNA sequences also encode this same CDR3. V is TRBV6-5 and J is TRBJ1-2, with D unresolved. The CDR3 is made up of 13 amino acids. V gave up 0 bases and J gave up 4 bases, with 6 bases separating them. Germline V gene data show CDR1 as MNHEY and CDR2 as SVGAGI. CDR3 nucleotides: TGTGCCAGCAGTTACTCGCGGGGCTATGGCTACACCTTC. Encoded protein: CASSYSRGYGYTF.

V usage is TRBV18 and J usage is TRBJ1-1; D is unclear. The CDR3 is 14 residues long. In germline, CDR1 is KGHSH, CDR2 LQKENI. The V gene lost 2 bases and the J gene lost 6 bases, with 13 bases spanning the gap. CDR3 amino acids: CASSPYGEVAEAFF. The CDR3 DNA reads as TGTGCCAGCTCACCATATGGGGAGGTGGCTGAAGCTTTCTTT.

The V call is TRBV23-1, the J call TRBJ2-2, with TRBD2 identical over 8 bases. TRBV23-1 is labeled an ORF, and its function is uncertain. The CDR3 extends over 19 amino acids. V was clipped by 3 bases and J by 6 bases; unmatched bases: 18. The CDR3 sequence: CASSQRSRGSGTHPGELFF. As DNA, the CDR3 is TGCGCCAGCAGTCAGAGGTCCCGCGGTAGCGGGACCCATCCCGGGGAGCTGTTTTTT.

The genes are TRBV19 and TRBJ2-7; TRBD2 aligns across 10 bases. The length of the CDR3 is 17 residues. CDR1 and CDR2 from the germline V gene are LNHDA and SQIVND (reference sequence). Trimming took 2 bases from V and 1 from J; bases not matched to a gene: 8. The CDR3 nucleotides are TGTGCCAGTAGTATATACCCACCACTAGCGGGATCCTACGAGCAGTACTTC. It is translated as CASSIYPPLAGSYEQYF.

This clone came up a few times. The chain carries TRBV28 and TRBJ1-2; D gene ambiguous. The CDR3 is 12 residues long. Trimming took off 3 bases at V and 8 bases at J, with 10 bases between the two ends. Germline V gene sequence: CDR1 MDHEN, CDR2 SYDVKM. CDR3 region: CASSLLLRGYTF. CDR3 bases: TGTGCCAGCAGTTTGCTTCTTAGAGGCTACACCTTC.

The chain uses TRBV6-6 and TRBJ2-7; 7 bases align to TRBD1. With 6 bases clipped from V and 2 bases from J, the junction kept 4 bases outside the gene matches. The CDR3 spans 13 residues. The germline V gene has CDR1 MNHNY and CDR2 SVGAGI (reference sequence). The CDR3 DNA reads as TGTGCCAGCAGCCAGGACAGGCCCTACGAGCAGTACTTC. Translating it yields CASSQDRPYEQYF.

V is TRBV9 and J is TRBJ2-7, with 11 positions matching TRBD1. V trimming: 4 bases; J trimming: 3 bases; junction bases outside the gene matches: 9. This CDR3 region has 16 residues. Germline lookup yields CDR1 SGDLS and CDR2 YYNGEE. CDR3 nucleotide sequence: TGTGCCAGCAGCCCCCGATTGGGACAGGGGGTCTACGAGCAGTACTTC. It codes for CASSPRLGQGVYEQYF.

The chain couples TRBV29-1 to TRBJ1-4, with D perhaps matching TRBD1 (6 bases). The CDR3 has 12 amino acids. Germline CDR1 reads SQVTM; CDR2 reads ANQGSEA. V gave up 7 bases and J gave up 6 bases, with 12 bases separating them. CDR3 sequence (DNA): TGCAGCGGGTGGGGGCTCGATGAAAAACTGTTTTTT. Translation: CSGWGLDEKLFF.

The V gene is TRBV5-1, the J gene TRBJ2-7, with TRBD2 as a possible D gene (7 bases). V gave up 1 base and J gave up 7 bases, with 18 bases separating them. Germline assignment: CDR1 SGHRS and CDR2 YFSETQ. The CDR3 is 15 residues long. CDR3: CASSLWTGGRREQYF. The CDR3, as DNA: TGCGCCAGCAGCTTGTGGACGGGGGGCCGCCGGGAGCAGTACTTC. The full variable domain, its missing parts supplied by reference TRBV5-1 and TRBJ2-7, is KAGVTQTPRYLIKTRGQQVTLSCSPISGHRSVSWYQQTPGQGLQFLFEYFSETQRNKGNFPGRFSGRQFSNSRSEMNVSTLELGDSALYLCASSLWTGGRREQYFGPGTRLTVT.

The V call is TRBV25-1, the J call TRBJ2-2; 8 bases are a match to TRBD1. CDR3 length equals 15 residues. Germline CDR1 is MGHDK and CDR2 is SYGVNS. With 6 bases clipped from V and 6 bases from J, the junction kept 9 bases outside the gene matches. The CDR3 loop reads CASSFSPGGSGELFF. Written as DNA, the CDR3 is TGTGCCAGCAGCTTTAGTCCAGGGGGCTCCGGGGAGCTGTTTTTT.